This T cell receptor (beta chain) was captured in a study of blood T cell repertoires in COVID-19. As for the study in general: Sample material is recorded as cDNA or gDNA derived from T cells, B-cell-depleted T cells, or PBMCs.

Individuals drawn from 24 US areas were roughly 18 to 89 years old. Symptom resolution, clearance, or two negative PCRs marked the recovered donors of Cohort 3. Germline V lookup: CDR1 SGHRS, CDR2 YFSETQ. The CDR3 runs to 16 residues. The J segment lost 3 bases and the V segment lost 0 bases, leaving 8 bases of the junction unmatched. As processed by the authors: Amplification of reference gene primers provided the estimated nucleated cell counts. Using immunoSEQ multiplex PCR, the repertoire was profiled, and TCRdb retains in-frame clones only, with some absent. V and J calls and clone size are as listed in that table; D and trimming were resolved from the DNA. The repertoire consists of roughly 290,000 clones, with approximately 83% occurring once and the leading ten covering roughly 4%.

The sample consisted of PBMCs or T cells enriched from blood (not recorded which). The clonotype comes from a woman aged 30 to 39 who had recovered from COVID-19. The chain joins TRBV5-1 to TRBJ1-1; TRBD1 matches at 7 bases. CDR3 sequence: CASSLGPGGGYTEAFF. DNA for the CDR3: TGCGCCAGCAGCTTGGGTCCAGGGGGTGGGTACACTGAAGCTTTCTTT.